A selection of T cell receptor beta chains follows, all from one sample in a study of blood T cell repertoires in COVID-19. Profiled with immunoSEQ multiplex PCR; TCRdb holds only in-frame clones, not every one. The sample has hundreds of thousands of clones; around 90% are singletons. Material for sequencing was PBMCs or T cells enriched from blood (not recorded which). The receptor source for this set is a woman aged 55 to 70 in a cohort exposed to, infected with or recovered from COVID-19 (not recorded which). The CDR3 runs from the conserved cysteine through the conserved F or W. A D gene is named only where the DNA matches it firmly. The size field is filled for only some rows; it gives once, few, many or a size class.

j_call: TRBJ2-3; clone_size: NA; d_call: NA; v_call: TRBV14; cdr3_aa: CASSRYPSSTDTQYF; cdr3_nt: TGTGCCAGCAGCCGCTACCCATCTAGCACAGATACGCAGTATTTT
j_call: TRBJ2-2; clone_size: once; d_call: NA; v_call: TRBV19; cdr3_aa: CASLKARERDTGELFF; cdr3_nt: TGTGCCAGTCTCAAGGCCCGGGAGAGGGACACCGGGGAGCTGTTTTTT
j_call: TRBJ1-5; clone_size: NA; d_call: NA; v_call: TRBV7-9; cdr3_aa: CASSLVGAQPQHF; cdr3_nt: TGTGCCAGCAGCTTAGTAGGGGCTCAGCCCCAGCATTTT
j_call: TRBJ2-3; clone_size: NA; d_call: TRBD2; v_call: TRBV6-2/TRBV6-3; cdr3_aa: CASSHSGRANTQYF; cdr3_nt: TGTGCCAGCAGCCATAGCGGGAGAGCGAATACGCAGTATTTT
j_call: TRBJ1-6; clone_size: few; d_call: TRBD1; v_call: TRBV28; cdr3_aa: CASKPAGGRNSPLHF; cdr3_nt: TGTGCCAGCAAGCCGGCAGGGGGACGGAATTCACCCCTCCACTTT
j_call: TRBJ1-2; clone_size: NA; d_call: NA; v_call: TRBV10-3; cdr3_aa: CAISPISGGYTF; cdr3_nt: TGTGCCATCAGTCCCATTTCGGGAGGCTACACCTTC
j_call: TRBJ1-1; clone_size: NA; d_call: TRBD1; v_call: TRBV2; cdr3_aa: CASSPDRGGAEAFF; cdr3_nt: TGTGCCAGCAGCCCGGACAGGGGAGGGGCTGAAGCTTTCTTT
j_call: TRBJ1-1; clone_size: NA; d_call: NA; v_call: TRBV5-4; cdr3_aa: CASRGGMNTEAFF; cdr3_nt: TGTGCCAGCCGAGGGGGAATGAACACTGAAGCTTTCTTT
j_call: TRBJ2-7; clone_size: NA; d_call: TRBD2; v_call: TRBV7-3; cdr3_aa: CASSLRAGTPSYEQYF; cdr3_nt: TGTGCCAGCAGCTTAAGAGCGGGAACCCCCTCCTACGAGCAGTACTTC
j_call: TRBJ1-2; clone_size: NA; d_call: NA; v_call: TRBV12-3/TRBV12-4; cdr3_aa: CASIQDGDRGYTF; cdr3_nt: TGTGCCAGCATCCAAGACGGGGATCGGGGCTACACCTTC
j_call: TRBJ1-1; clone_size: NA; d_call: NA; v_call: TRBV27; cdr3_aa: CASSSWGRNTEAFF; cdr3_nt: TGTGCCAGCAGTTCTTGGGGGCGCAACACTGAAGCTTTCTTT
j_call: TRBJ2-2; clone_size: NA; d_call: TRBD2; v_call: TRBV15; cdr3_aa: CATSREIGLANTGELFF; cdr3_nt: TGTGCCACCAGCAGAGAAATAGGACTAGCTAACACCGGGGAGCTGTTTTTT
j_call: TRBJ1-4; clone_size: NA; d_call: TRBD1; v_call: TRBV4-3; cdr3_aa: CASSHALKQGGNEKLFF; cdr3_nt: TGCGCCAGCAGCCATGCCCTCAAACAGGGGGGAAATGAAAAACTGTTTTTT
j_call: TRBJ2-5; clone_size: NA; d_call: NA; v_call: TRBV7-2; cdr3_aa: CASSLGKGETQYF; cdr3_nt: TGTGCCAGCAGCTTAGGCAAGGGGGAGACCCAGTACTTC
j_call: TRBJ2-7; clone_size: NA; d_call: TRBD1; v_call: TRBV7-9; cdr3_aa: CASSSSGTGYEQYF; cdr3_nt: TGTGCCAGCAGTTCCTCCGGGACAGGCTACGAGCAGTACTTC
j_call: TRBJ1-1; clone_size: once; d_call: NA; v_call: TRBV6-5; cdr3_aa: CASSYHGSNTEAFF; cdr3_nt: TGTGCCAGCAGTTACCACGGGTCGAACACTGAAGCTTTCTTT
j_call: TRBJ2-3; clone_size: NA; d_call: NA; v_call: TRBV5-1; cdr3_aa: CASSFSGVKDTQYF; cdr3_nt: TGCGCCAGCAGCTTCTCGGGAGTAAAAGATACGCAGTATTTT
j_call: TRBJ1-2; clone_size: NA; d_call: NA; v_call: TRBV5-1; cdr3_aa: CASREPSGYGYTF; cdr3_nt: TGCGCCAGCAGAGAACCTTCGGGATATGGCTACACCTTC
j_call: TRBJ2-1; clone_size: NA; d_call: TRBD2; v_call: TRBV4-3; cdr3_aa: CVSSHEGLAGSNEQFF; cdr3_nt: TGCGTCAGCAGCCACGAAGGACTAGCGGGAAGTAATGAGCAGTTCTTC
j_call: TRBJ1-2; clone_size: NA; d_call: TRBD1; v_call: TRBV28; cdr3_aa: CASRPWTGNYGYTF; cdr3_nt: TGTGCCAGCAGGCCTTGGACAGGGAACTATGGCTACACCTTC
j_call: TRBJ2-3; clone_size: NA; d_call: TRBD1; v_call: TRBV14; cdr3_aa: CASSPDRWRTDTQYF; cdr3_nt: TGTGCCAGCAGCCCGGACAGGTGGCGCACAGATACGCAGTATTTT
j_call: TRBJ1-6; clone_size: NA; d_call: NA; v_call: TRBV6-6; cdr3_aa: CASSSPGNNSPLHF; cdr3_nt: TGTGCCAGCAGTTCACCAGGGAATAATTCACCCCTCCACTTT